The subject of this entry is one TCR beta chain. The clone's antigen remains unknown. Nothing much larger sits one base from this clone, and base qualities are not available. This record belongs to a study of cytomegalovirus exposure and HLA in healthy donors (dated by TCRdb to the late 2010s). For context, the study as a whole: In an earlier analysis of 450 to 750 of the donors, 276 Gb of sequence data and some 120 million unique TCR beta sequences from about 190 million T cells were reported. To predict cytomegalovirus infection status, the study combined high-throughput TCR immunosequencing, statistical association of individual TCRs with disease status, and machine learning. Typing coverage differed by locus: A, B, C, DRB1 and DQB1 were typed in roughly 629-640 donors, DQA1 in roughly 510, DPA1 in 600 to 610, and DPB1 in 400 to 490. About five DR-DQ haplotypes were handled as single units for association and clustering, since linkage in the cohort was strong. The study profiled the T cell repertoires of about 720 subjects by immunosequencing and related them to cytomegalovirus serostatus. Rather than using new phenotypic data, the later analysis identified candidate immune exposures from TCR beta sequences and from how often those sequences occurred across donors. An early release that covered some 630 HLA-typed donors contained approximately 300 gigabases of sequencing data and tens of millions of unique TCR sequences. The study was designed to test whether signatures of past pathogen exposure could be identified by cataloging public T cell receptors. Donor age, sex, ethnicity and CMV serostatus were compiled together with the repertoire data. Of the approximately 400 genotyped donors, roughly 76% were placed in the genetic ancestry cluster associated with self-reported Caucasian donors. Every discovery cohort repertoire had been produced on one sequencing platform. Besides the first cohort of roughly 660 subjects, a separate validation cohort made up of roughly 130 different subjects was used. In a later analysis, previously published TCR beta repertoires from 500 to 750 donors were re-analyzed and high-resolution HLA genotyping was added so that TCR occurrence patterns could be studied. Among 398 genotyped donors of the cohort, an average of approximately 220,000 unique TCR beta nucleotide sequences was sequenced per donor, of which roughly 18% were non-productive. A later genetic analysis used genome-wide SNP genotypes for about three fifths of the 666 donors, treating that subset as a discovery cohort. Class I and class II HLA loci were covered by the typing at four-digit resolution. An earlier analysis of 450 to 750 of the donors used high-throughput TCR beta sequencing to judge whether each TCR beta V gene segment behaved as functional or pseudogenic.

The cohort consisted of 600 to 750 healthy bone marrow donors. Cohort members were all nominally healthy when sampled, although unrecorded immune exposures were likely present. The donor was CMV seronegative and was included in the group of 352 seronegative cohort members. A peripheral blood sample was collected from each donor, and TCR beta sequencing was performed on peripheral blood mononuclear cells. Genomic DNA extraction from the blood cell samples was performed with the Qiagen DNeasy Blood Extraction Kit. The full study reports these points: A cluster of highly shared sequence variants was judged likely to represent a technical artifact of the sequencing pipeline. Most CMV-associated TCR beta chains appeared to be HLA-restricted in a later analysis, and the HLA associations seemed to be driven largely by CMV exposure. It was suggested by the authors that the approach could potentially be generalized to other disease states and immunological phenotypes. In a later analysis, TCR association rates were found to vary across HLA loci, with the most associated TCRs seen for DRB1 alleles and the fewest for HLA-C alleles. HLA typing was unavailable for some donors at each locus, so association tests used only the typed subset. CMV serostatus was the only immune exposure information available for the cohort. Across donors, most TCR sequences were observed very rarely, whereas some public TCRs were present in many individuals. A few of the identified cytomegalovirus-associated TCR beta chains were confirmed in vitro to be specific for cytomegalovirus antigens. In an earlier analysis of more than 450 of the donors, most TCR beta V segments were observed in productive rearrangements about 90% or about 30% of the time, broadly matching IMGT annotations. Correlated functional status among segregating V segments might reflect linkage disequilibrium, but an unknown experimental factor could not be ruled out. Several of the top co-occurrence clusters appeared to be linked to parvovirus B19, influenza, CMV and Epstein-Barr virus, according to a later analysis. Because counts were too low, roughly 17 rarely observed V segments, including chromosome 9 orphons, were left out of the earlier analysis of several hundred of the donors. A later genetic analysis associated a missense DCLRE1C variant with V-gene and J-gene trimming of TCR beta chains, and an independent cohort replicated the association. In a later analysis, HLA-associated TCR beta chains were found to be more clonally expanded and to have lower generation probabilities than equally common non-associated chains. A further reported finding was that TCR beta sequences accurately predicted the HLA-A and HLA-B alleles for most subjects in the first cohort. A later analysis associated 15,000 to 20,000 TCR beta sequences with specific HLA alleles at a false discovery rate of 0.05. Roughly uniform sequencing depth across donors was assumed in presence/absence analyses, although this assumption may not hold. According to a later genetic analysis, donors in an Asian-associated ancestry cluster had fewer N-insertions in productive TCRs than the approximately 710-donor mean. Strong co-occurrence of HLA alleles, especially DR and DQ, made assigning TCR associations to individual alleles difficult. In this cohort, only TCR beta chains were sequenced, and detectable features were limited by the absence of alpha or paired-chain data. The classifier was reported to diagnose cytomegalovirus status with high specificity and sensitivity in both the original and validation cohorts. The study listed approximately 150 TCR beta chains as associated with cytomegalovirus.

The receptor library was made with the immunoSEQ multiplex PCR assay. A mixture of 60 forward primers for TCR Vbeta segments and 13 reverse primers for TCR Jbeta segments was used in the multiplex PCR. A multiplex PCR assay on genomic DNA amplified the CDR3 region of rearranged TCR beta genes. The Illumina HiSeq System was used to sequence the amplified TCR beta libraries as 87-base-pair reads. The published analysis was carried out like this. A later analysis counted tens of millions of unique TCR beta chains across the 666 repertoires, and some 11 million of these chains were shared by at least two donors. Raw reads were error-corrected and collapsed into unique sequences by a nearest-neighbor algorithm in which closely related sequences were merged to remove PCR and sequencing errors. Alignment of CDR3 sequences to IMGT reference sequences was used to assign V, D and J gene segments. Each retained sequence needed at least a six-nucleotide match to both a V gene segment and a J gene segment. A rearrangement counted as productive if the CDR3 had no stop codons and remained in frame with V and J, and every other rearrangement counted as non-productive. CDR3 was defined by IMGT convention, running from the second conserved V-encoded cysteine to the conserved J-encoded phenylalanine. The earlier analysis of some 580 of the donors excluded any sequence lacking an unambiguous match to a single V gene segment. An earlier analysis of a few hundred of the donors called V segments functional above 56.7% productive rearrangements and segregating when the between-donor standard deviation exceeded 5%. A statistical classification framework was built for diagnosing cytomegalovirus status from the catalog of TCR beta chain sequences. A later analysis assigned V and J genes by comparing TCR nucleotide sequences with IMGT/GENE-DB human TR gene sequences. In a later analysis, CDR3 sequences and most-parsimonious VDJ recombination scenarios were assigned using the TCRdist pipeline. In a later analysis, every TCR beta chain was defined by the combination of its CDR3 amino acid sequence and its V-gene family, and reads without a unique V-gene family were dropped. In a later analysis, around 600 highly shared, low-generation-probability nucleotide sequences were removed to address suspected cross-contamination and a sequencing artifact. A later analysis calculated a clonal expansion index for each public chain from normalized within-repertoire ranks of inferred template counts. In a later analysis, generation probabilities were computed with a VDJ recombination model fitted to out-of-frame rearrangements, and the resulting probabilities were checked against IGoR. A later analysis scored TCR-TCR, TCR-HLA and TCR-CMV co-occurrence with hypergeometric tests, applying a repertoire-size bias correction to TCR pairs. A later analysis estimated false discovery rates by permuting HLA or CMV assignments 20 times. A later analysis grouped co-occurring TCRs with DBSCAN, adding TCRdist sequence similarity when clustering within HLA-allele-positive subsets. Repertoires with fewer than 30,000 or more than 120,000 public chains, plus five repertoires with anomalous nucleotide sharing, were excluded from co-occurrence clustering. This is the immuneACCESS table as TCRdb keeps it, with only in-frame sequences that have V and J called. A part of the clones is gone; compared with another copy, unresolved V genes explain less than half, and the rest is unexplained. The V and J calls and clone size are taken from that table; D and trimming were inferred from the DNA. Counted in this sample were around 190,000 clones; over 75% of them appeared once. About 0.5% of the sample is in the top ten clones.

The sequence came from a woman between 45 and 60 years old in good health and CMV-seronegative. Sequenced input: PBMCs.

The encoded CDR3 is CASSSQDRGQPQHF. The DNA reads TGTGCCAGCAGTTCCCAAGACAGGGGGCAGCCCCAGCATTTT. Rearrangement joined TRBV27 to TRBJ1-5, with TRBD1 identical over 9 junction bases. V ends up 4 bases short and J 7 bases short, with an unmatched junction base count of 5. The CDR3 contains 14 residues, cysteine and phenylalanine counted. Only CDR3 DNA remains: 42 bases, in frame from the first base. The germline V gene (reference sequence) gives CDR1 as MNHEY and CDR2 as SMNVEV.